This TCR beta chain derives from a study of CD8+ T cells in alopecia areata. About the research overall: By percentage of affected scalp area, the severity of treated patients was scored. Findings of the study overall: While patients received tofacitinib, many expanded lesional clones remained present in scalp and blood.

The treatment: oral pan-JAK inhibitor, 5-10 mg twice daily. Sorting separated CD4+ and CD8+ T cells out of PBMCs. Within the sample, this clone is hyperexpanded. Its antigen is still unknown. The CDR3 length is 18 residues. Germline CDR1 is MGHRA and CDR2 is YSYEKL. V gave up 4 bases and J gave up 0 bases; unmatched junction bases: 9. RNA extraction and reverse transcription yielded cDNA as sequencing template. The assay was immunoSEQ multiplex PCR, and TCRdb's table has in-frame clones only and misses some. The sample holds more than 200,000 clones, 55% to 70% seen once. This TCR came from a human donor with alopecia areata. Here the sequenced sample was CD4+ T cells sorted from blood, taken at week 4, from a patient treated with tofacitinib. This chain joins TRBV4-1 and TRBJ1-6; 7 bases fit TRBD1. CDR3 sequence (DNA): TGCGCCAGCAGCCTATCAGCAGGGGGGAGCTCCTATAATTCACCCCTCCACTTT. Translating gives CASSLSAGGSSYNSPLHF.